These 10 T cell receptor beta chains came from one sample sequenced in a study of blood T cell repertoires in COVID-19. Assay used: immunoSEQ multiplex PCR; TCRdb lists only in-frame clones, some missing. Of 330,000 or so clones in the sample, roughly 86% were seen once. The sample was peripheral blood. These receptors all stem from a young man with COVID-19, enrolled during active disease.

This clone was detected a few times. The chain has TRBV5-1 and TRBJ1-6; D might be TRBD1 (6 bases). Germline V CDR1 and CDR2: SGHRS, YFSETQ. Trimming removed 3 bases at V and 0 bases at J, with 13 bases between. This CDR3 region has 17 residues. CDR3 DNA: TGCGCCAGCAGCTCGCTCGGACAGAGCTCCTATAATTCACCCCTCCACTTT. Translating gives CASSSLGQSSYNSPLHF.

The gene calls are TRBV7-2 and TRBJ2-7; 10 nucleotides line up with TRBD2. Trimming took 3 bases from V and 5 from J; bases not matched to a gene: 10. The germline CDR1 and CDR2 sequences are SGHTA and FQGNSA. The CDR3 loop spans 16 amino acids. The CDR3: CASSLRASGSVHEQYF. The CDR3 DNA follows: TGTGCCAGCAGCTTGAGGGCTAGCGGGAGTGTACACGAGCAGTACTTC.

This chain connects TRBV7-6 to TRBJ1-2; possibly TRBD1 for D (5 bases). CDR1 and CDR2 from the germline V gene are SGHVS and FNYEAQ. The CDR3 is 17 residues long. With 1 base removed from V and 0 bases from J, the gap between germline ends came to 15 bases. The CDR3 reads CASSLGGGRKSNYGYTF. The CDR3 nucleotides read TGTGCCAGCAGCTTAGGGGGGGGACGGAAATCTAACTATGGCTACACCTTC.

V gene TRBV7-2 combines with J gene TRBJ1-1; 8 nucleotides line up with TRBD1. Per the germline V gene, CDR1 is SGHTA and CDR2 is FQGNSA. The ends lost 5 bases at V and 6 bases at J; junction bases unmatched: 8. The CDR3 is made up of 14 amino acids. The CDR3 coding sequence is TGTGCCAGCAGCCCCACAGGGGGGTACGCTGAAGCTTTCTTT. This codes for CASSPTGGYAEAFF.

The CDR3 nucleotides are TGTGCCAGCAGATCAGGGGCGACCCGAAACTATGGCTACACCTTC. This sequence encodes CASRSGATRNYGYTF. The chain is built from TRBV7-3 and TRBJ1-2; a weak D match, TRBD1 (6 bases). The V end was cut by 6 bases, the J end by 2 bases, with 16 bases between. This CDR3 has 15 amino acids. Germline values: CDR1 SGHTA, CDR2 FQGTGA.

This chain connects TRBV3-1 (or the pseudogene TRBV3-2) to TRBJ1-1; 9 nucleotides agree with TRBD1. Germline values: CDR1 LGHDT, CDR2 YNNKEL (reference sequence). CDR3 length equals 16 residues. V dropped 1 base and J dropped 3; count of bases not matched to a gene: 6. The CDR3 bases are TGTGCCAGCAGCCAAGGCCCCGGACAGGGGTACACTGAAGCTTTCTTT. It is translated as CASSQGPGQGYTEAFF.

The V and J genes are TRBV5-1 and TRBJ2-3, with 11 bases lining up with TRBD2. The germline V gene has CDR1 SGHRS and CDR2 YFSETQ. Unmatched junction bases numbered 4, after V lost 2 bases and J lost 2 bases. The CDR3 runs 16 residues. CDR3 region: CASSLSLAGVTDTQYF. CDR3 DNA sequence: TGCGCCAGCAGCTTATCACTAGCGGGGGTCACAGATACGCAGTATTTT.

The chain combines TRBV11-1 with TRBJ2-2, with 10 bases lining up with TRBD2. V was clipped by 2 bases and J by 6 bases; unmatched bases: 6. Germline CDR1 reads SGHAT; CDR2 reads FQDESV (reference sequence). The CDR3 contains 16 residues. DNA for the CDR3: TGTGCCAGCAGCTTAACTAGCGGGATAAGGTCCGGGGAGCTGTTTTTT. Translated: CASSLTSGIRSGELFF. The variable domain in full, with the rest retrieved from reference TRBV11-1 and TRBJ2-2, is EAEVAQSPRYKITEKSQAVAFWCDPISGHATLYWYRQILGQGPELLVQFQDESVVDDSQLPKDRFSAERLKGVDSTLKIQPAELGDSAMYLCASSLTSGIRSGELFFGEGSRLTVL.

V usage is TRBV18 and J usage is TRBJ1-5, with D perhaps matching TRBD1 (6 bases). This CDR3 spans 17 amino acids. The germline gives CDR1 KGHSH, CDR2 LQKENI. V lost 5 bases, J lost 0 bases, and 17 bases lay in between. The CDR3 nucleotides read TGTGCCAGCTCAGTACAGGGATCTGATTATAGCAATCAGCCCCAGCATTTT. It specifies CASSVQGSDYSNQPQHF.

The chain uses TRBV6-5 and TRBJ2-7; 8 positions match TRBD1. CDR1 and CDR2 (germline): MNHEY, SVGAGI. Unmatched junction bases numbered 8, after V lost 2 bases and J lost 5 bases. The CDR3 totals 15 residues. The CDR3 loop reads CASSYPGQVGDEQYF. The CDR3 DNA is TGTGCCAGCAGTTACCCGGGACAGGTGGGAGACGAGCAGTACTTC.